This TCR beta chain appears in the sequencing data of a study of early T cells in non-severe SARS-CoV-2 infection. The wider study: Sequenced material consisted of bulk RNA (from unsorted whole blood), and chains were unpaired.

The table lists this clonotype with many counts. Germline V gene data show CDR1 as LNHNV and CDR2 as YYDKDF (reference sequence). The ends lost 1 base at V and 0 bases at J; junction bases unmatched: 4. CDR3 size: 18 residues. TCRdb fed the 5' RACE reads into MiXCR, producing one record per CDR3 protein. The table shows some 50,000 distinct CDR3 sequences, with 4% to 5% occurring only once. Material: whole blood. The chain combines TRBV15 with TRBJ2-3; TRBD2 matches 13 bases. The receptor was derived from an adult who was a healthcare worker with PCR-confirmed SARS-CoV-2 infection or an uninfected control (not recorded which). This CDR3 is CATSRGTSGGTSTDTQYF. CDR3 in DNA: TGTGCCACCAGCAGAGGGACTAGCGGGGGCACTAGCACAGATACGCAGTATTTT.